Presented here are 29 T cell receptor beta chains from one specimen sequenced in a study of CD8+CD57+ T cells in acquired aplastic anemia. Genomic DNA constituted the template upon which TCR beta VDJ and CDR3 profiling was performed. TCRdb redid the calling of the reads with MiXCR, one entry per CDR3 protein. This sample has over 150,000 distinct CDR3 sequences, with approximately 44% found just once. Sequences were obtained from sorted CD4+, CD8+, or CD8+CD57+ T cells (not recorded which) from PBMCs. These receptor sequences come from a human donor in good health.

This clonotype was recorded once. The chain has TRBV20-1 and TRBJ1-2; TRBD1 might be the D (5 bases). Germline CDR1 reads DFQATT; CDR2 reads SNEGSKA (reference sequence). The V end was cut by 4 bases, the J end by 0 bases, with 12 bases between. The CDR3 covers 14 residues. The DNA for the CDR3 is TGCAGTGCTACCACAGGATCAGCTAACTATGGCTACACCTTC. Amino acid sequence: CSATTGSANYGYTF.

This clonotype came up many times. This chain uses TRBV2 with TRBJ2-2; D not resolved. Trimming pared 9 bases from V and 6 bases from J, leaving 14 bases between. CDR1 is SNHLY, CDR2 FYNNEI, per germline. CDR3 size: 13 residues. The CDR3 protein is CASGFKKPGELFF. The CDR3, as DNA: TGTGCCAGTGGATTTAAGAAACCCGGGGAGCTGTTTTTT.

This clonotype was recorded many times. The chain's CDR3 is CASSNSGSGYEQYF. The CDR3 DNA sequence: TGTGCCAGTAGTAATAGCGGGAGTGGGTACGAGCAGTACTTC. The chain carries TRBV19 and TRBJ2-7; 9 bases fit TRBD2. With V trimmed by 4 bases and J by 4 bases, 5 bases remained unmatched. CDR1 is LNHDA, CDR2 SQIVND, per germline (reference sequence). The CDR3 is 14 amino acids.

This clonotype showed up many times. The DNA for the CDR3 is TGTGCCAGCAGTTACCCGGGACAGCCCCAGCATTTT. It codes for CASSYPGQPQHF. This chain connects TRBV6-5 to TRBJ1-5; D ambiguous. Per the germline V gene, CDR1 is MNHEY and CDR2 is SVGAGI. V was trimmed by 2 bases and J by 7 bases, leaving 6 bases between them. This CDR3 has 12 residues.

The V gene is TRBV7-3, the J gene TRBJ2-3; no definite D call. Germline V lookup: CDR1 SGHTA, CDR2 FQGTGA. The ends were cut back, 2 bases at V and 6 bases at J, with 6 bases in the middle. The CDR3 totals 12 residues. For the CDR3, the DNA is TGTGCCAGCAGCTTAGACGGGGATACGCAGTATTTT. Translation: CASSLDGDTQYF.

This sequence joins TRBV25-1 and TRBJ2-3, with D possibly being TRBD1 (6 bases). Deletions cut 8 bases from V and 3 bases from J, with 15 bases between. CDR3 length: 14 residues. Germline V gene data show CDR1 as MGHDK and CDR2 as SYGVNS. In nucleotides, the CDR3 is TGTGCCAGCTCACCCTGGACAGTGACAGATACGCAGTATTTT. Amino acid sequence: CASSPWTVTDTQYF.

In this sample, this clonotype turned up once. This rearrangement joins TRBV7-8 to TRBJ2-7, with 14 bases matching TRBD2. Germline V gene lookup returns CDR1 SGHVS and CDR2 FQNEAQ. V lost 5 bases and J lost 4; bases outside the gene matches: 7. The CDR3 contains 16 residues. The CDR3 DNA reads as TGTGCCAGCAGCACGGGACTAGCGGGAGTCGAGTACGAGCAGTACTTC. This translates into CASSTGLAGVEYEQYF.

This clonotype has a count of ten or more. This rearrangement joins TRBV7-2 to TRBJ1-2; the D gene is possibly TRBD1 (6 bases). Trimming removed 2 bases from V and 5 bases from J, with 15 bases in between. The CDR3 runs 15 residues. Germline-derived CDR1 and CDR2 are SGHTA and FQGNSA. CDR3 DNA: TGTGCCAGCAGCTTACTGGTTCAGGGGTCGTATGGCTACACCTTC. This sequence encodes CASSLLVQGSYGYTF.

The CDR3 DNA reads TGCGCCAGCAGCTTGTCGGGACAGCGCCAGGATTCACCCCTCCACTTT. Translated: CASSLSGQRQDSPLHF. The chain has TRBV5-1 and TRBJ1-6, with 7 bases lining up with TRBD1. V lost 1 base to trimming and J lost 8 bases; unmatched junction nucleotides: 9. The germline gives CDR1 SGHRS, CDR2 YFSETQ. The CDR3 has 16 amino acids.

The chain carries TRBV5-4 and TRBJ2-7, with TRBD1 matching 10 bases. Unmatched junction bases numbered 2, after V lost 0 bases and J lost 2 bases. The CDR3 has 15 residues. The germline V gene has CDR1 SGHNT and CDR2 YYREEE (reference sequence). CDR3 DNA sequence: TGTGCCAGCAGCTTGGCGGGACAGGGGACCTACGAGCAGTACTTC. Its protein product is CASSLAGQGTYEQYF.

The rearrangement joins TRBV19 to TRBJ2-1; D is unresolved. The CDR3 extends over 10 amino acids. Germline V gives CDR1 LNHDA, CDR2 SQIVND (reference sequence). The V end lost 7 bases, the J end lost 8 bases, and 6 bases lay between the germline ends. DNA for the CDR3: TGTGCCAGTATGGGATATGAGCAGTTCTTC. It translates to CASMGYEQFF.

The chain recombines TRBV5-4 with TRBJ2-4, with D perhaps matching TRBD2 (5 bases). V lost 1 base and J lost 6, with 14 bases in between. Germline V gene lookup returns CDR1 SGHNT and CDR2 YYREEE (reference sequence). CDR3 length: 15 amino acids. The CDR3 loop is CASSLSGDHVNIQYF. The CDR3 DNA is TGTGCCAGCAGCTTGTCCGGGGATCATGTAAACATTCAGTACTTC. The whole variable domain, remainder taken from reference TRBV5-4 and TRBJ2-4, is ETGVTQSPTHLIKTRGQQVTLRCSSQSGHNTVSWYQQALGQGPQFIFQYYREEENGRGNFPPRFSGLQFPNYSSELNVNALELDDSALYLCASSLSGDHVNIQYFGAGTRLSVL.

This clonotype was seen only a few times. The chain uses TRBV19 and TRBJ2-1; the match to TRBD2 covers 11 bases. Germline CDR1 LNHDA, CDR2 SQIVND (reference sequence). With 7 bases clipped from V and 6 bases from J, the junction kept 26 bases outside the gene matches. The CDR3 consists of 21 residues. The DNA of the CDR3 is TGTGCCAGTAACCACCCTACTCTTTCTGCTTCACTAGCGGGAGTTGCCAATGAGCAGTTCTTC. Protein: CASNHPTLSASLAGVANEQFF.

The CDR3 loop reads CASSRQNSYEQYF. The DNA of the CDR3 is TGTGCCAGTAGTCGGCAAAACTCCTACGAGCAGTACTTC. V usage is TRBV19 and J usage is TRBJ2-7; no reliable D call. In germline, CDR1 is LNHDA, CDR2 SQIVND (reference sequence). The CDR3 runs to 13 residues. V was cut by 5 bases and J by 0 bases, with 8 bases left in between. The whole variable domain, filled in from reference TRBV19 and TRBJ2-7, reads DGGITQSPKYLFRKEGQNVTLSCEQNLNHDAMYWYRQDPGQGLRLIYYSQIVNDFQKGDIAEGYSVSREKKESFPLTVTSAQKNPTAFYLCASSRQNSYEQYFGPGTRLTVT.

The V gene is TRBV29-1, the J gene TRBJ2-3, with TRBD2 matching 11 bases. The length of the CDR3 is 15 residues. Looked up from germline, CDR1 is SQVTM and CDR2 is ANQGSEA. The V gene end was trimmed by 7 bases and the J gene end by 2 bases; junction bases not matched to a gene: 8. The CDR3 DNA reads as TGCAGCGCAGGGCTAGCGGGAGGAAACACAGATACGCAGTATTTT. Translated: CSAGLAGGNTDTQYF.

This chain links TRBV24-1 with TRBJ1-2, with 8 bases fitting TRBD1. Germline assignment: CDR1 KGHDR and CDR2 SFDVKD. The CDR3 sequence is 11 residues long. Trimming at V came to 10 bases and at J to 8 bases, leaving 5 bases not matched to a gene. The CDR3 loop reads CATGQGAGYTF. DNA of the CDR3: TGTGCCACGGGCCAGGGGGCAGGCTACACCTTC.

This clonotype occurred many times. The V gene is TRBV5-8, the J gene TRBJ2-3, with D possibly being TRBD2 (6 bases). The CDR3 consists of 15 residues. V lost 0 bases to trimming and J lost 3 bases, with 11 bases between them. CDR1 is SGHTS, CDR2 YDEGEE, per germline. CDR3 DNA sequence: TGTGCCAGCAGCTTGGGGTCGCTAGCGACAGATACGCAGTATTTT. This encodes CASSLGSLATDTQYF. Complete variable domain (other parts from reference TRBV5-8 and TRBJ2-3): EAGVTQSPTHLIKTRGQQATLRCSPISGHTSVYWYQQALGLGLQFLLWYDEGEERNRGNFPPRFSGRQFPNYSSELNVNALELEDSALYLCASSLGSLATDTQYFGPGTRLTVL.

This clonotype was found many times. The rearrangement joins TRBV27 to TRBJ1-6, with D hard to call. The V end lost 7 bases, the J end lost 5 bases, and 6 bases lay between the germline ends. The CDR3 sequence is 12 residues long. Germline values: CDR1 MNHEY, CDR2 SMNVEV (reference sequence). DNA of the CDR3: TGTGCCAGCAAAAAGAATAATTCACCCCTCCACTTT. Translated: CASKKNNSPLHF.

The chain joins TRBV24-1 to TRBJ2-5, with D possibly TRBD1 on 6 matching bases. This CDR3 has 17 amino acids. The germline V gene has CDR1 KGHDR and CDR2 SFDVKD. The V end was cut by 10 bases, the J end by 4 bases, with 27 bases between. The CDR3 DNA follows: TGTGCCACAGCCCCGGGACAAGAGATGGGGAACCGAGAGACCCAGTACTTC. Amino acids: CATAPGQEMGNRETQYF.

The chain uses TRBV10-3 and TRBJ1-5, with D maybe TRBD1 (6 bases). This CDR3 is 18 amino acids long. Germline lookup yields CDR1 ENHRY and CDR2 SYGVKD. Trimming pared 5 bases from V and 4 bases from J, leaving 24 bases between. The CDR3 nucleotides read TGTGCCATCAGTTACTCGAGAAGGGGGGCTCAGCGTAATCAGCCCCAGCATTTT. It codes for CAISYSRRGAQRNQPQHF.

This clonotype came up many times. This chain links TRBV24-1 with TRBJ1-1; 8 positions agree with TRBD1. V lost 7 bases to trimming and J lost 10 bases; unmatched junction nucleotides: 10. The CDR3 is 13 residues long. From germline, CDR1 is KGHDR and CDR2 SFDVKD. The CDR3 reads CATSISGGGGAFF. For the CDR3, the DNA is TGTGCCACCAGCATCTCAGGGGGCGGCGGAGCTTTCTTT.

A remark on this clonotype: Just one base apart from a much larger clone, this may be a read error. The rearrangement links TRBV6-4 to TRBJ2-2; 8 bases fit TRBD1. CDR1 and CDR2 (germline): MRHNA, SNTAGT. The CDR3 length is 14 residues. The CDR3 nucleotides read TGTGCCAGCAAGGGACAGGTTAACACCAGGGAGCTGTTTTTT. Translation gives CASKGQVNTRELFF.

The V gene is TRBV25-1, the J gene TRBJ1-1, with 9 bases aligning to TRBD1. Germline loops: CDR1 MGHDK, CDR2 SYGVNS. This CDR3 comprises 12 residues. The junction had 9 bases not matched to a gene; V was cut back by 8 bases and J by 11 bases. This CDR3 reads CASSYGTGSAFF. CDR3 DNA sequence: TGTGCCAGCTCCTACGGGACAGGGTCGGCTTTCTTT.

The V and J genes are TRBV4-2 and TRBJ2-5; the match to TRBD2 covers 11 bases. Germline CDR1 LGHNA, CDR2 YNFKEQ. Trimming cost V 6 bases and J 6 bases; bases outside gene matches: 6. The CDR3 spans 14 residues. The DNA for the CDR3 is TGTGCCAGCAGTAGCGGGGGGGCCTGGAAGACCCAGTACTTC. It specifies CASSSGGAWKTQYF.

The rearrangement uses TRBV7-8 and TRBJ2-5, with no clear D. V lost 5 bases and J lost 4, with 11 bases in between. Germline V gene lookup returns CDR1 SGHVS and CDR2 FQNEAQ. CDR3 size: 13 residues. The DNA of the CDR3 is TGTGCCAGCAGCCCCGCCTCAGCAGAGACCCAGTACTTC. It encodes CASSPASAETQYF.

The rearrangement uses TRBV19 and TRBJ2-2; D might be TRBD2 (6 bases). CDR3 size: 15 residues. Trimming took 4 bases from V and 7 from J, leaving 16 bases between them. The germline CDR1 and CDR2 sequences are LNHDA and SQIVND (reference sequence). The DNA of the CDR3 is TGTGCCAGTAGTAGTTTTGGGTGGGGGGACGGGGAGCTGTTTTTT. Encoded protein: CASSSFGWGDGELFF.

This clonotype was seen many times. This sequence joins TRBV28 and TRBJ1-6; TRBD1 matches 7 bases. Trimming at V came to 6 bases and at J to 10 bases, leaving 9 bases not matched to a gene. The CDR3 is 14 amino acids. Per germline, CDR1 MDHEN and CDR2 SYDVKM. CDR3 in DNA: TGTGCCAGCAGCCGTAGACAGGGTCGGTCACCCCTCCACTTT. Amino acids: CASSRRQGRSPLHF.

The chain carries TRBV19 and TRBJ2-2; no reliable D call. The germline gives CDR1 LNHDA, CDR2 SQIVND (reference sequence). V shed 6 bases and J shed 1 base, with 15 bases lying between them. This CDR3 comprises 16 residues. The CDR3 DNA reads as TGTGCCAGTAGCCCGCTAAGGACGATGAACACCGGGGAGCTGTTTTTT. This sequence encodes CASSPLRTMNTGELFF.

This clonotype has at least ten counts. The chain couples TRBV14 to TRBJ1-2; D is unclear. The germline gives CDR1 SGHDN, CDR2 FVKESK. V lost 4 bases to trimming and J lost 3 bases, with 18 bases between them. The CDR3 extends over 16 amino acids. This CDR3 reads CASSPIQSRSDYGYTF. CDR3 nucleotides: TGTGCCAGCAGCCCCATACAATCTCGGAGTGACTATGGCTACACCTTC.